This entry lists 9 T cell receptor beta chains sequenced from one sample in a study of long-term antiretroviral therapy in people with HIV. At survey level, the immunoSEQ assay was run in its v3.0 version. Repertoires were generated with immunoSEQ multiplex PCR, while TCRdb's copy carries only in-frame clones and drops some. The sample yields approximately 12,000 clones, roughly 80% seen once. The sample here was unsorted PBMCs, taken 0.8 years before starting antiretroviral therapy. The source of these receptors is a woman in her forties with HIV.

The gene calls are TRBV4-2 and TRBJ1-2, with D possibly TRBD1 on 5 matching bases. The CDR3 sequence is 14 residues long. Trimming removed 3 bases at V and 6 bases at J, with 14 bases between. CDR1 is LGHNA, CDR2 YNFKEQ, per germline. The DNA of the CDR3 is TGTGCCAGCAGCCAGGGTCAGGGACCAGATGGCTACACCTTC. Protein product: CASSQGQGPDGYTF.

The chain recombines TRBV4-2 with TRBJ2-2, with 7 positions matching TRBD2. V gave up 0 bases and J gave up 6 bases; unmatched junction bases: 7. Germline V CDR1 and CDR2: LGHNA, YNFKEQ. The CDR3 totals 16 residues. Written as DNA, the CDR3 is TGTGCCAGCAGCCAAGATGGGGCGGGAGAGGCCGGGGAGCTGTTTTTT. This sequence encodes CASSQDGAGEAGELFF.

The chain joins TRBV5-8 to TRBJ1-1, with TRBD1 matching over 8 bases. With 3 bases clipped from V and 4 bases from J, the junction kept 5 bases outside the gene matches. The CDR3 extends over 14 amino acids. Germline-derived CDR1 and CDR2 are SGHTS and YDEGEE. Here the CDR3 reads CASSSRGQGTEAFF. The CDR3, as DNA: TGTGCCAGCAGCTCCCGCGGACAGGGCACTGAAGCTTTCTTT.

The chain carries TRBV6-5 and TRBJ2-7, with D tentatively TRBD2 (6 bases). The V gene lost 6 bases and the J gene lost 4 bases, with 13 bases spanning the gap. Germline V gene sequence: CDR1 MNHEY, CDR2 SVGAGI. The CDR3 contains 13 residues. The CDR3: CASSSGTRYEQYF. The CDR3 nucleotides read TGTGCCAGCAGCTCCGGGACTCGTTACGAGCAGTACTTC.

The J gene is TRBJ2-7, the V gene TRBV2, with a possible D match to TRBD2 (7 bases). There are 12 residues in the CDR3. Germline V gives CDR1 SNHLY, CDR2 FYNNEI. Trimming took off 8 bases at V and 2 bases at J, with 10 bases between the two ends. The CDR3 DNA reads TGTGCCAGCGGGAGGGGGACCTACGAGCAGTACTTC. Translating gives CASGRGTYEQYF.

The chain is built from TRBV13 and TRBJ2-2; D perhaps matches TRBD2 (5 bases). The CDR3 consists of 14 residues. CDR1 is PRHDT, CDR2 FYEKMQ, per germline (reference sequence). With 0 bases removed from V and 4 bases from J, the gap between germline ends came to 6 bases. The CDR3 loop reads CASSLGRGTGELFF. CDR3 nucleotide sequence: TGTGCCAGCAGCTTAGGCCGGGGCACCGGGGAGCTGTTTTTT.

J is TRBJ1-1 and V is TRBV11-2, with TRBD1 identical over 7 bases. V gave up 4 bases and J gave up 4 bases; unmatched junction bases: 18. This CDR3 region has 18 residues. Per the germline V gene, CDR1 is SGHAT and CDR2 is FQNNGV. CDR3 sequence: CASSSNPLSSQGSTEAFF. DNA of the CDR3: TGTGCCAGCAGCTCTAACCCTCTCTCGTCACAGGGGAGCACTGAAGCTTTCTTT.

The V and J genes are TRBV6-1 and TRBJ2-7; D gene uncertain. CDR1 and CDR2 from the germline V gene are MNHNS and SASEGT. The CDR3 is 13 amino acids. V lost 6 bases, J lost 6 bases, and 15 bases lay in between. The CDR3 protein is CASSDTTSSEQYF. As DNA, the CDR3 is TGTGCCAGCAGCGACACTACTTCAAGCGAGCAGTACTTC.

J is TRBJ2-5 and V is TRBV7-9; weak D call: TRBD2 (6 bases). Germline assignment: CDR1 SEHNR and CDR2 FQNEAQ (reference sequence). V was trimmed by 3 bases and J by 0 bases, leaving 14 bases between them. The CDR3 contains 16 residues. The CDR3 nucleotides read TGTGCCAGCAGCTTGACCCGGGAGAAGAACCAAGAGACCCAGTACTTC. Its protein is CASSLTREKNQETQYF.